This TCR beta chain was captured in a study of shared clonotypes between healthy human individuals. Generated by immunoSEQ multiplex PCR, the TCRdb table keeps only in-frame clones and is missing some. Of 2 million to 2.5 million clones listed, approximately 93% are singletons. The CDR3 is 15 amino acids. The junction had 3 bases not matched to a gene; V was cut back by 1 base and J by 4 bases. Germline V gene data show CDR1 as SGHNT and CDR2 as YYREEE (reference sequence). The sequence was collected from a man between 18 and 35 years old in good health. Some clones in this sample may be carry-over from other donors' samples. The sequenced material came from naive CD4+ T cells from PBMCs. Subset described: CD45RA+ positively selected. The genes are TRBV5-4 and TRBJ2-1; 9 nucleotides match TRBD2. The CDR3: CASSLSTSGYNEQFF. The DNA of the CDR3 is TGTGCCAGCAGCTTGAGTACTAGCGGGTACAATGAGCAGTTCTTC.